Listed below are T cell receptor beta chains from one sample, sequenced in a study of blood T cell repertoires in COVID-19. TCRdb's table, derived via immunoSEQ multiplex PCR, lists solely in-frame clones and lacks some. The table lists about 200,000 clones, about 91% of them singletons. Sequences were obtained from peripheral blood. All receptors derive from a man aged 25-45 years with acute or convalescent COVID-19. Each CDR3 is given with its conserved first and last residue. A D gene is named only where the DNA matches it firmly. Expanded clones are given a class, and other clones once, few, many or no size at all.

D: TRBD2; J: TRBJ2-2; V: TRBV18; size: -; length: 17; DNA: TGTGCCAGCTCACTTACCAGTGGCGGGAGAGGTACCGGGGAGCTGTTTTTT; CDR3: CASSLTSGGRGTGELFF
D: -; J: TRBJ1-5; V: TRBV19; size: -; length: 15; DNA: TGTGCCAGTAGTATAGATCAGGGCAGGGGTAGGCCCCAGCATTTT; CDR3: CASSIDQGRGRPQHF
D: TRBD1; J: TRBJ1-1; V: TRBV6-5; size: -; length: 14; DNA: TGTGCCAGCAGTTACGGCGGGACAGGGGGCGACGCTTTCTTT; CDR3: CASSYGGTGGDAFF
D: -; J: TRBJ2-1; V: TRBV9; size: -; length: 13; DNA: TGTGCCAGCAGCGACTACAGGGACGTCGAGCAGTTCTTC; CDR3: CASSDYRDVEQFF
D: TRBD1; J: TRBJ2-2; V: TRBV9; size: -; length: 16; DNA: TGTGCCAGCAGCGTCTACCGGGACAGGGTTACCGGGGAGCTGTTTTTT; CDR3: CASSVYRDRVTGELFF
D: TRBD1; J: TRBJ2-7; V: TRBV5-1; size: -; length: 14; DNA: TGCGCCAGCAGCCTGGGCGACAGGGCTTTCGAGCAGTACTTC; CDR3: CASSLGDRAFEQYF
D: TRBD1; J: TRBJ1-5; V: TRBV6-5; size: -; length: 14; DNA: TGTGCCAGCAGTTACCGACAGGGGCATCAGCCCCAGCATTTT; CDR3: CASSYRQGHQPQHF
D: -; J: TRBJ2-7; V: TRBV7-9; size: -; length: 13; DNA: TGTGCCAGCAGCTTCACGAGGGACTACGAGCAGTACTTC; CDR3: CASSFTRDYEQYF
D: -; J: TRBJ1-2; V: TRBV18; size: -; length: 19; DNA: TGTGCCAGCTCACCGGAAGTTGGCAAGGGAGCCCTCCTGAGGTATGGCTACACCTTC; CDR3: CASSPEVGKGALLRYGYTF
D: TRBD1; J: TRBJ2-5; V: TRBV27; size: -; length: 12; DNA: TGTGCCACCGGACAGGGTTTGGAGACCCAGTACTTC; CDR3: CATGQGLETQYF
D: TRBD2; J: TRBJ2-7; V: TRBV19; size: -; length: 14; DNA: TGTGCCAGTGGGCGGCGGGAGAGCTCCTACGAGCAGTACTTC; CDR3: CASGRRESSYEQYF
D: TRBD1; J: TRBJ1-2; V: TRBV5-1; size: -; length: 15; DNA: TGCGCCAGCAGCTTCCGGGACAGCGTTAACTATGGCTACACCTTC; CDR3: CASSFRDSVNYGYTF
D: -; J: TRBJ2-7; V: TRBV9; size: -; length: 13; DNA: TGTGCCAGCAGCGTAGTTGCAGGTGGCCAGCAGTACTTC; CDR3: CASSVVAGGQQYF
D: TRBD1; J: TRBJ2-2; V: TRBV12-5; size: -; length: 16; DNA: TGTGCTAGTGCCACCAGGACAGGTCGCGTCACCGGGGAGCTGTTTTTT; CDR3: CASATRTGRVTGELFF
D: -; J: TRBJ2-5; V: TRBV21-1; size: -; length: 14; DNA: TGTGCCAGCAGCAAAGCCGGGACAGAAGAGACCCAGTACTTC; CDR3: CASSKAGTEETQYF
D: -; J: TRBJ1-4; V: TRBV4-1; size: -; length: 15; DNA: TGCGCCAGCAGCCAAGGGGAGGGGGGAGGCGAAAAACTGTTTTTT; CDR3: CASSQGEGGGEKLFF
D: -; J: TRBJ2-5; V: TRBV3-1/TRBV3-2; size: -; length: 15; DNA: TGTGCCAGCAGCCATCGACAGGGACTGGGGGAGACCCAGTACTTC; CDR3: CASSHRQGLGETQYF
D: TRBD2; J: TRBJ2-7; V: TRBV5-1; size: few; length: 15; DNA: TGCGCCAGCAGCCCCCGGACTAGCGGACTTTACGAGCAGTACTTC; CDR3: CASSPRTSGLYEQYF
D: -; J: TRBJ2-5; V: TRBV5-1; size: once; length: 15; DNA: TGCGCCAGCAGCTTGGAAGGGACATCTCAAGAGACCCAGTACTTC; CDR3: CASSLEGTSQETQYF
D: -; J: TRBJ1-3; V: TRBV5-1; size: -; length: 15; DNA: TGCGCCAGCAGCTTGGGTTTGGCAGGGCGAGACACCATATATTTT; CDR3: CASSLGLAGRDTIYF
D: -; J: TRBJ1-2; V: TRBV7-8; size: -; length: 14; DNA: TGTGCCAGCAGCTTACAGGCAGGGATTTCTGGCTACACCTTC; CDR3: CASSLQAGISGYTF
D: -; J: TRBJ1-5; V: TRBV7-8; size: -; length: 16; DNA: TGTGCCAGCAGCCCGGGTACAGGAGTAAGCAATCAGCCCCAGCATTTT; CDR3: CASSPGTGVSNQPQHF
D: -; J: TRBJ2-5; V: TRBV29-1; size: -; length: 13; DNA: TGCAGCGTTGAACAGGGGTGGAAAGAGACCCAGTACTTC; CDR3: CSVEQGWKETQYF
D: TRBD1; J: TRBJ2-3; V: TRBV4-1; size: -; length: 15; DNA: TGCGCCAGCAGCTCCCTGAAGACAGGGGGTAATACGCAGTATTTT; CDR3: CASSSLKTGGNTQYF
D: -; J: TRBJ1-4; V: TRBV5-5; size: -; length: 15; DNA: TGTGCCAGCAGCCGGTCCGGTGCGGCAAATGAAAAACTGTTTTTT; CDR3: CASSRSGAANEKLFF
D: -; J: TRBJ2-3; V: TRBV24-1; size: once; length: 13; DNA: TGTGCCACCCCTGAGCGGGCCTCAGATACGCAGTATTTT; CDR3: CATPERASDTQYF
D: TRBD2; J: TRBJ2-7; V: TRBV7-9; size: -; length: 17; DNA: TGTGCCAGCAGCGCGGGACTAGCGGGAACCAACGGCTACGAGCAGTACTTC; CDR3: CASSAGLAGTNGYEQYF
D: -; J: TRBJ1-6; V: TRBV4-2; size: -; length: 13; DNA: TGTGCCAGCAGCCAAGGTAGTCCTTCACCCCTCCACTTT; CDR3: CASSQGSPSPLHF
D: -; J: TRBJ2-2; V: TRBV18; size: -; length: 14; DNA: TGTGCCAGCTCACCAGGGCGAGAAACCGGGGAGCTGTTTTTT; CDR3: CASSPGRETGELFF
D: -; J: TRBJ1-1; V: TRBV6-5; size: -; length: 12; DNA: TGTGCCAGCAGACAGACCTACACTGAAGCTTTCTTT; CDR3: CASRQTYTEAFF
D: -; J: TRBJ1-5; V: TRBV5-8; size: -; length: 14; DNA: TGTGCCAGCAGCTTGGGGCATAGCAATCAGCCCCAGCATTTT; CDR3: CASSLGHSNQPQHF
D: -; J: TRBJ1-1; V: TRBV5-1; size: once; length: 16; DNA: TGCGCCAGCAGCTTGGGATGGACAGCTTTGAACACTGAAGCTTTCTTT; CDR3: CASSLGWTALNTEAFF
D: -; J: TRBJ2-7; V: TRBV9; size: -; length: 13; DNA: TGTGCCAGCAGCGTCAGGGATCCAGACGAGCAGTACTTC; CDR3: CASSVRDPDEQYF
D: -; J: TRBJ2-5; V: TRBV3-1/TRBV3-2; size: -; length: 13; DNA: TGTGCCAGCAGCGCAAGGGAGGTGGAGACCCAGTACTTC; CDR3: CASSAREVETQYF
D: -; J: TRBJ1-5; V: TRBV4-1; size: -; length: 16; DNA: TGCGCCAGCAGCCAAGGGGGGGTGAGTCTCGGGCAGCCCCAGCATTTT; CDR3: CASSQGGVSLGQPQHF
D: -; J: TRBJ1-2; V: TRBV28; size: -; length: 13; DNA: TGTGCCAGCAGTTTATGGACGGGATATGGCTACACCTTC; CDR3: CASSLWTGYGYTF
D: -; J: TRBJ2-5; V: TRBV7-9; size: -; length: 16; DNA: TGTGCCAGCAGCCCCGACAGGCCTTCACAGAAAGAGACCCAGTACTTC; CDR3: CASSPDRPSQKETQYF
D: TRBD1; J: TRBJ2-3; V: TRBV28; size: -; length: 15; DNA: TGTGCCAGCAGGGCACAGGGGGCGCCCCCAGATACGCAGTATTTT; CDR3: CASRAQGAPPDTQYF
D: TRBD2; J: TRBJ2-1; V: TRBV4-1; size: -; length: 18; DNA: TGCGCCAGCAGCCAAGATCCCCGGGGGGGGAAGTCCTACAATGAGCAGTTCTTC; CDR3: CASSQDPRGGKSYNEQFF
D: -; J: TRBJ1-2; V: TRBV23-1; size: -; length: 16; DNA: TGCGCCAGCTACTGTGGACACGGTAAAACGAACTATGGCTACACCTTC; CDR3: CASYCGHGKTNYGYTF